These 2 T cell receptor beta chains were all obtained from the same sample, sequenced in a study of shared clonotypes between healthy human individuals. Terminally differentiated effector memory CD45RA+ cells were excluded from the naive CD8 cells, which were CD45RO-negative and positively selected for CCR7. Profiled with immunoSEQ multiplex PCR; TCRdb holds only in-frame clones, not every one. The sample has 2 million or so clones, about 94% seen once; the top ten hold 0.9% to 1.4%. Sequenced material: naive CD8+ T cells sorted from blood. The receptors shown here come from a young man in good health.

In this sample, this clone turned up once. This chain connects TRBV18 to TRBJ1-2; a possible D gene is TRBD1 (6 bases). V dropped 3 bases and J dropped 3 bases, with 8 bases sitting between them. CDR1 is KGHSH and CDR2 is LQKENI in the germline V gene. This CDR3 comprises 13 residues. The CDR3 nucleotides are TGTGCCAGCTCACCGGACAGTTACTATGGCTACACCTTC. Residues: CASSPDSYYGYTF.

This clone has a single count. The rearrangement joins TRBV2 to TRBJ2-5; TRBD1 matches at 9 bases. The trim removed 4 bases at V and 5 bases at J, leaving 5 bases unmatched. Germline assignment: CDR1 SNHLY and CDR2 FYNNEI. The CDR3 runs to 14 residues. The CDR3 region has the DNA TGTGCCAGCAGTGTGGGGACAGGGTACGAGACCCAGTACTTC. This gives the protein CASSVGTGYETQYF.